This record concerns one T cell receptor beta chain sequence. What it recognizes is unknown. The sample is drawn from a study of blood T cells in healthy people across ages. The wider study: Template switching captured about one barcoded beta molecule per two T cells. General study findings and limits: Correlation between TCR beta diversity and naive T cell percentage was strong. Aged donors had fewer naive CD4+ cells and lower diversity than long-lived donors.

The authors ran a second PCR of roughly 6 to 12 cycles using a sample-barcoded 5' primer and a J-beta primer mix. The template-switch adaptor was a 5' adaptor with 12 random nucleotides. It tagged each cDNA molecule. TCRdb called the 5' RACE reads again in MiXCR, with one record for every CDR3 protein. The data show fewer than 2,000,000 distinct CDR3 sequences, about 31% seen once. The sequencing sample was made of blood. The TCR was taken from a woman in her 30s in good health.

The CDR3 DNA reads TGCGCCAGCAGCCACCCCGGGGTCGGGGACTACGAGCAGTACTTC. Encoded protein: CASSHPGVGDYEQYF. The chain couples TRBV4-1 to TRBJ2-7; TRBD2 might be the D (5 bases). Trimming left V 3 bases short and J 3 bases short, with 15 bases between. The CDR3 covers 15 residues. Germline CDR1 and CDR2: MGHRA and YSYEKL.